The present T cell receptor beta chain was sequenced within a study of shared clonotypes between healthy human individuals. General study findings and limits: Large depth notwithstanding, sorted-subset sequencing proved incomplete by rarefaction. Blood alone was sampled, and tissue repertoires likely differ.

CDR3 size: 16 residues. CDR1 is SEHNR and CDR2 is FQNEAQ in the germline V gene (reference sequence). V was pared by 5 bases and J by 4 bases, with 7 bases of the junction left unmatched. The genomic DNA of each subset was split evenly across several immunoSEQ plates. Sorted-subset replicate PCR reactions contained 200 to 250 ng DNA, corresponding to roughly 29,000 T cell genomes. Data came from immunoSEQ multiplex PCR; TCRdb stores just in-frame clones and leaves some out. The repertoire holds 1.5 million to 2.5 million clones, with roughly 95% as singletons. Notes on this clone: The antigen is not known.

Selected positively for CCR7 and CD45RO-negative, naive CD8 cells excluded terminally differentiated effector memory CD45RA+ cells. What was sequenced was naive CD8+ T cells sorted from blood. The gene calls are TRBV7-9 and TRBJ2-1; 11 bases line up with TRBD2. The receptor's source is a man between 18 and 35 years old in good health. The CDR3 spells CASSAGLAVNYNEQFF. In DNA, the CDR3 is TGTGCCAGCAGCGCGGGACTAGCGGTAAATTACAATGAGCAGTTCTTC.